The rows below give T cell receptor beta chains drawn from one sample of a study of T cells after yellow fever vaccination. In TCRdb, the 5' RACE reads were re-called with MiXCR into one record per CDR3 protein. Among under 500,000 distinct CDR3 sequences listed, about 17% were seen once. Sequenced material: PBMCs, taken before the yellow fever booster vaccination. These TCRs come from a young man who received the YFV17D yellow fever vaccine. Each CDR3 is given with its conserved first and last residue. The D gene is left open where the match is weak. Where a row states a size, it is once, few, many or the class of an expanded clone; other rows omit it.

abundance: few; v_gene: TRBV12-3/TRBV12-4; j_gene: TRBJ1-5; d_gene: .; CDR3aa: CASSLDFGGLNWPQHF; CDR3nt: TGTGCCAGCAGTTTAGATTTTGGGGGTCTCAATTGGCCCCAGCATTTT
abundance: .; v_gene: TRBV6-6; j_gene: TRBJ1-3; d_gene: TRBD1; CDR3aa: CASSSLPTGGGNTIYF; CDR3nt: TGTGCCAGCAGTTCCCTTCCGACAGGGGGAGGAAACACCATATATTTT
abundance: few; v_gene: TRBV20-1; j_gene: TRBJ1-2; d_gene: .; CDR3aa: CSVSRLSGGYTF; CDR3nt: TGCAGTGTAAGCCGGCTTTCAGGTGGCTACACCTTC
abundance: few; v_gene: TRBV25-1; j_gene: TRBJ2-2; d_gene: TRBD2; CDR3aa: CASRSGKNTGELFF; CDR3nt: TGTGCCAGCAGGAGCGGGAAGAACACCGGGGAGCTGTTTTTT
abundance: .; v_gene: TRBV7-2; j_gene: TRBJ2-1; d_gene: .; CDR3aa: CASSLGGTNEQFF; CDR3nt: TGTGCCAGCAGCTTAGGGGGAACCAATGAGCAGTTCTTC
abundance: .; v_gene: TRBV4-1; j_gene: TRBJ1-1; d_gene: .; CDR3aa: CASGPGWGLNTEAFF; CDR3nt: TGCGCCAGCGGCCCAGGGTGGGGACTGAACACTGAAGCTTTCTTT
abundance: .; v_gene: TRBV6-5; j_gene: TRBJ1-6; d_gene: .; CDR3aa: CASLRGGFDSPLHF; CDR3nt: TGTGCCAGCTTAAGAGGCGGGTTCGATTCACCCCTCCACTTT
abundance: few; v_gene: TRBV7-3; j_gene: TRBJ2-1; d_gene: .; CDR3aa: CASSDGSYNEQFF; CDR3nt: TGTGCCAGCAGCGACGGCTCCTACAATGAGCAGTTCTTC
abundance: .; v_gene: TRBV28; j_gene: TRBJ1-5; d_gene: .; CDR3aa: CASSLPIPVGNQPQHF; CDR3nt: TGTGCCAGCAGTTTGCCCATCCCTGTGGGCAATCAGCCCCAGCATTTT
abundance: .; v_gene: TRBV7-9; j_gene: TRBJ1-2; d_gene: TRBD1; CDR3aa: CASSLIASGTVGYGYTF; CDR3nt: TGTGCCAGCAGCTTAATCGCGTCCGGGACAGTCGGGTATGGCTACACCTTC
abundance: .; v_gene: TRBV6-6; j_gene: TRBJ2-1; d_gene: .; CDR3aa: CASSPTRPGQFF; CDR3nt: TGTGCCAGCAGCCCCACAAGACCTGGGCAGTTCTTC
abundance: .; v_gene: TRBV23-1; j_gene: TRBJ2-5; d_gene: .; CDR3aa: CASSQSAGETQYF; CDR3nt: TGCGCCAGCAGTCAATCGGCGGGGGAGACCCAGTACTTC
abundance: .; v_gene: TRBV6-2/TRBV6-3; j_gene: TRBJ1-5; d_gene: .; CDR3aa: CASKPAGGQPQHF; CDR3nt: TGTGCCAGCAAACCGGCGGGTGGTCAGCCCCAGCATTTT
abundance: .; v_gene: TRBV23-1; j_gene: TRBJ1-5; d_gene: .; CDR3aa: CAWRSNQPQHF; CDR3nt: TGCGCCTGGAGGAGCAATCAGCCCCAGCATTTT
abundance: .; v_gene: TRBV20-1; j_gene: TRBJ1-1; d_gene: .; CDR3aa: CSASNRGGITEAFF; CDR3nt: TGCAGTGCTAGCAACCGGGGAGGGATCACTGAAGCTTTCTTT
abundance: .; v_gene: TRBV5-1; j_gene: TRBJ1-1; d_gene: .; CDR3aa: CASSLGGSVNTEAFF; CDR3nt: TGCGCCAGCAGCTTGGGCGGGTCCGTAAACACTGAAGCTTTCTTT
abundance: few; v_gene: TRBV4-1; j_gene: TRBJ1-5; d_gene: .; CDR3aa: CASSHPAWDQYQPQHF; CDR3nt: TGCGCCAGCAGCCACCCCGCATGGGACCAATATCAGCCCCAGCATTTT
abundance: .; v_gene: TRBV29-1; j_gene: TRBJ1-5; d_gene: .; CDR3aa: CSVEAGTNQPQHF; CDR3nt: TGCAGCGTTGAAGCCGGTACCAATCAGCCCCAGCATTTT
abundance: few; v_gene: TRBV7-8; j_gene: TRBJ2-3; d_gene: TRBD1; CDR3aa: CASSSRTGLTDTQYF; CDR3nt: TGTGCCAGCAGCTCGAGGACAGGTCTCACAGATACGCAGTATTTT
abundance: few; v_gene: TRBV5-1; j_gene: TRBJ2-3; d_gene: .; CDR3aa: CASSFSSGTDTQYF; CDR3nt: TGCGCCAGCAGCTTTTCCAGCGGCACAGATACGCAGTATTTT
abundance: .; v_gene: TRBV12-3/TRBV12-4; j_gene: TRBJ2-3; d_gene: TRBD2; CDR3aa: CASSPARGGGGGSDTQYF; CDR3nt: TGTGCCAGCAGTCCCGCCCGGGGAGGAGGCGGGGGATCAGATACGCAGTATTTT
abundance: .; v_gene: TRBV10-3; j_gene: TRBJ1-2; d_gene: .; CDR3aa: CAISEGIPFGYTF; CDR3nt: TGTGCCATCAGTGAGGGGATACCTTTTGGCTACACCTTC
abundance: .; v_gene: TRBV12-3/TRBV12-4; j_gene: TRBJ1-1; d_gene: .; CDR3aa: CASSLVEDTEAFF; CDR3nt: TGTGCCAGCAGCCTGGTTGAGGACACTGAAGCTTTCTTT
abundance: .; v_gene: TRBV12-3/TRBV12-4; j_gene: TRBJ2-7; d_gene: .; CDR3aa: CASSFGTVPREQYF; CDR3nt: TGTGCCAGCAGTTTTGGTACCGTTCCTCGGGAGCAGTACTTC
abundance: few; v_gene: TRBV5-1; j_gene: TRBJ2-1; d_gene: TRBD1; CDR3aa: CASSFRTGGHEQFF; CDR3nt: TGCGCCAGCAGCTTCAGGACAGGGGGCCATGAGCAGTTCTTC
abundance: .; v_gene: TRBV28; j_gene: TRBJ1-2; d_gene: .; CDR3aa: CASRLGYGYTF; CDR3nt: TGTGCCAGCAGGCTCGGGTATGGCTACACCTTC